The 11 T cell receptor beta chains presented below share a single source sample, sequenced in a study of tumor and adjacent non-tumor tissue in lung cancer. The template was RNA from unsorted bulk tissue. More than 3 cm separated this lung sample from the edge of the tumor. TCRbeta libraries were built with three rounds of nested PCR, modified from ARM-PCR. TCRdb fed the multiplex PCR reads into MiXCR, producing one record per CDR3 protein. The sample consists of 43,000 or so distinct CDR3 sequences, approximately 57% of them appearing once. Input material: distant non-tumor lung tissue. The receptors shown here come from a man between 45 and 60 years old with non-small cell lung cancer.

The genes are TRBV4-2 and TRBJ2-3; 10 bases match TRBD2. J was trimmed by 8 bases and V by 1 base; bases with no gene match: 15. The CDR3 sequence is 18 residues long. Germline V gives CDR1 LGHNA, CDR2 YNFKEQ. The CDR3 is CASSQGLASGGALGTQYF. The CDR3 region has the DNA TGTGCCAGCAGCCAAGGTTTGGCTAGCGGGGGAGCTCTGGGTACGCAGTATTTT.

This clonotype showed up just a few times. A much larger clone lies a single base off, so this may be a read error. The rearrangement links TRBV24-1 to TRBJ2-3, with TRBD2 matching over 7 bases. CDR1 and CDR2 from the germline V gene are KGHDR and SFDVKD. The CDR3 totals 14 residues. Losses at the gene ends were 10 bases for V and 4 bases for J; bases not matched to a gene: 10. CDR3 nucleotide sequence: TGTGCCACTGAAGACGTGGGAGGGGCAGATACGCAGTATTTT. It is translated as CATEDVGGADTQYF.

This clonotype was detected ten times or more. This chain uses TRBV7-9 with TRBJ2-2, with D uncertain. The CDR3 runs 14 residues. Germline loops: CDR1 SEHNR, CDR2 FQNEAQ (reference sequence). Trimming took off 1 base at V and 4 bases at J, with 7 bases between the two ends. The CDR3 bases are TGTGCCAGCAGCTTAGAACGGGTCACCGGGGAGCTGTTTTTT. It encodes CASSLERVTGELFF.

This clonotype was picked up a small number of times. The CDR3: CASSPSRTGEAFF. The CDR3 region has the DNA TGTGCCAGCAGTCCGTCCAGGACAGGTGAAGCTTTCTTT. The genes are TRBV6-6 and TRBJ1-1; TRBD1 agrees at 7 bases. This CDR3 has 13 residues. V shed 5 bases and J 7 bases; nucleotides not matched to a gene: 7. In germline, CDR1 is MNHNY, CDR2 SVGAGI (reference sequence).

Comments on this clonotype: This may stem from a read error, because a much larger clone lies one nucleotide away. The chain couples TRBV29-1 to TRBJ2-7; 7 positions match TRBD1. The germline CDR1 and CDR2 sequences are SQVTM and ANQGSEA. V gave up 8 bases and J gave up 3 bases; unmatched junction bases: 4. The CDR3 extends over 11 amino acids. The CDR3 spells CSFRDSYEQYF. Here the CDR3 DNA reads TGCAGCTTCAGGGACAGCTACGAGCAGTACTTC.

About this clonotype itself: Germline is not matched at one junction end, which may reflect a read error. The genes are TRBV11-1 and TRBJ1-1, with 8 bases lining up with TRBD1. Germline V gene lookup returns CDR1 SGHAT and CDR2 FQDESV (reference sequence). The CDR3 is 13 amino acids. CDR3 residues: CARSPETGDETFF. In DNA form, the CDR3 reads TGTGCCAGAAGCCCCGAGACAGGGGATGAAACTTTCTTT.

As to this clonotype: Germline is not matched at one junction end, which may reflect a read error. The chain combines TRBV5-4 with TRBJ1-4; TRBD1 matches at 9 bases. This CDR3 is built from 16 residues. In germline, CDR1 is SGHNT, CDR2 YYREEE (reference sequence). The CDR3 region is CTSSEDRGVTNEKLFF. The DNA for the CDR3 is TGTACCAGCAGCGAGGACAGGGGAGTAACTAATGAAAAACTGTTTTTT.

This clonotype occurred many times. The rearrangement joins TRBV7-9 to TRBJ2-2, with D possibly being TRBD1 (6 bases). V was trimmed by 5 bases and J by 1 base, leaving 14 bases between them. The CDR3 contains 16 residues. The germline gives CDR1 SEHNR, CDR2 FQNEAQ (reference sequence). The DNA of the CDR3 is TGTGCCAGCAGCCCTCTGGACAGAGTGAACACCGGGGAGCTGTTTTTT. Translating gives CASSPLDRVNTGELFF.

As to this clonotype: A much larger clone lies one base from this, so it may be a read error. The chain carries TRBV14 and TRBJ2-5, with unresolved D. Germline values: CDR1 SGHDN, CDR2 FVKESK. CDR3 length: 11 residues. This CDR3 reads CASNQTETQYF. For the CDR3, the DNA is TGTGCCAGCAACCAAACGGAGACCCAGTACTTC.

This clonotype was picked up a small number of times. An end of the junction does not agree with germline; a read error may underlie this. The CDR3 loop is CTSSPGTGSGNTIYF. DNA for the CDR3: TGTACCAGCAGTCCCGGGACAGGCTCTGGAAACACCATATATTTT. The chain links TRBV28 to TRBJ1-3; 8 bases line up with TRBD1. The CDR3 covers 15 residues. Germline V gives CDR1 MDHEN, CDR2 SYDVKM.

This clonotype has a count of ten or more. V usage is TRBV6-2 or TRBV6-3 and J usage is TRBJ1-5; 10 nucleotides line up with TRBD1. The CDR3 is 16 amino acids. Germline-derived CDR1 and CDR2 are MNHEY and SVGEGT. Unmatched junction bases numbered 5, after V lost 2 bases and J lost 4 bases. CDR3 bases: TGTGCCAGCAGTTACGTGGACAGGGGGAAGAATCAGCCCCAGCATTTT. Its protein is CASSYVDRGKNQPQHF.